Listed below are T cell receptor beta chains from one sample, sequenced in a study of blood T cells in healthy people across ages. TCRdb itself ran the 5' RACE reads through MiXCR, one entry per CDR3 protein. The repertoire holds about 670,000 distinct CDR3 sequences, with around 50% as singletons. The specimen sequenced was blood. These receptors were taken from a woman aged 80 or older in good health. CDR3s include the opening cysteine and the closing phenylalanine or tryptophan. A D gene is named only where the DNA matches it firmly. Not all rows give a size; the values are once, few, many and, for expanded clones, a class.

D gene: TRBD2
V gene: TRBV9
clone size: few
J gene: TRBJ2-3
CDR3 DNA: TGTGCCAGCAGCGTAGTGGCTAGCGGGGGCACAGATACGCAGTATTTT
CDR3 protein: CASSVVASGGTDTQYF

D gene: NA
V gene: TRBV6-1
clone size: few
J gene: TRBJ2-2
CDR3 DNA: TGTGCCAGCAGTGATTCGGGCAGGGCCGGGGAGCTGTTTTTT
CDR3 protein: CASSDSGRAGELFF

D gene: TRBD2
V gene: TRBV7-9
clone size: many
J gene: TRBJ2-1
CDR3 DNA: TGTGCCAGCAGCACCGGGACTAGCGGAAACAATGAGCAGTTCTTC
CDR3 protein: CASSTGTSGNNEQFF

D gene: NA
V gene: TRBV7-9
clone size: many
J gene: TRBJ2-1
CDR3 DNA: TGTGCCAGCAGTCCCACAGGGCTCAATGAGCAGTTCTTC
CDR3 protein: CASSPTGLNEQFF

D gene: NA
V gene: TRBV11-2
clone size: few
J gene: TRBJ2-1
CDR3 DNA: TGTGCCAGTAGCCCACGGATTAGCTCCTACAATGAGCAGTTCTTC
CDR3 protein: CASSPRISSYNEQFF

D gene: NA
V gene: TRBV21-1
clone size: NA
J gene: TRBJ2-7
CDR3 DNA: TGTGCCAGCAGCATCCGGACGGGGATCTACGAGCAGTACTTC
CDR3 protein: CASSIRTGIYEQYF

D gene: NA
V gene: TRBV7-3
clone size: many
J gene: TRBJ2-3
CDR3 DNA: TGTGCCAGCAGCCCATTCGTCAAGGGTGCAGATACGCAGTATTTT
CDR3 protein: CASSPFVKGADTQYF

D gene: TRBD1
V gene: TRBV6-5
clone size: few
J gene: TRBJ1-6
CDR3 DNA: TGTGCCAGCAACAGACAGGGGCTTAATTCACCCCTCCACTTT
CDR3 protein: CASNRQGLNSPLHF

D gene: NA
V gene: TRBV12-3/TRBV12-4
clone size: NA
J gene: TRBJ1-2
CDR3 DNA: TGTACCAGCAGTCCCGGGTACGGCTACACCTTC
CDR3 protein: CTSSPGYGYTF

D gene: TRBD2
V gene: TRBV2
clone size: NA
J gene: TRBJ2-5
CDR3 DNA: TGTGCCAGCGTTCTTCCGAGCGGGATGAGGGAGACCCAGTACTTC
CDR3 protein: CASVLPSGMRETQYF

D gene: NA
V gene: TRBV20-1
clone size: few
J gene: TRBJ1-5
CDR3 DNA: TGCAGTGGGTGGAGGGGTGGCAATCAGCCCCAGCATTTT
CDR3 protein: CSGWRGGNQPQHF

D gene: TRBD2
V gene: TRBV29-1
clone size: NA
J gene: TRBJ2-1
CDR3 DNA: TGCAGCGTTGAAAGGGGTAGCGGGAATGATGAGCAGTTCTTC
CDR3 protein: CSVERGSGNDEQFF

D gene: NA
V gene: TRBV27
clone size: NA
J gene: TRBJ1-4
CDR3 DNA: TGTGCCAGCAGTTCTCCCAGGGTTGAAAAACTGTTTTTT
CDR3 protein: CASSSPRVEKLFF

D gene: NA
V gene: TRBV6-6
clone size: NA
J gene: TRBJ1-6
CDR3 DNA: TGTGCCAGCAAACCCCCAGCCGGGGCAGATATAGCACCCCTCCACTTT
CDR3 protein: CASKPPAGADIAPLHF

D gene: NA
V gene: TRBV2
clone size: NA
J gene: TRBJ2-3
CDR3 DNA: TGTGCCAGCAGTGAAGCCCACAGGAGCGGCACGCAGTATTTT
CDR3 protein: CASSEAHRSGTQYF

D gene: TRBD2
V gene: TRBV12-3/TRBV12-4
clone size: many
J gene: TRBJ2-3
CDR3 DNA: TGTGCCAGCAGTCCTCCCGGGACTAGCGGGGGGAGGGGTACGCAGTATTTT
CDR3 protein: CASSPPGTSGGRGTQYF

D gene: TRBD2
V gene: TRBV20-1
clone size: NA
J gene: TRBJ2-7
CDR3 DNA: TGCAGTGCTAGAGCTGGGACTAGCGGGTACAATGAGCAGTACTTC
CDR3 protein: CSARAGTSGYNEQYF

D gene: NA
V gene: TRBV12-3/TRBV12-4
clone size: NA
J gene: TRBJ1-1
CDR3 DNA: TGTGCCAGCAGTCCTCCGGGACATCGAACTGAAGCTTTCTTT
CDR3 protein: CASSPPGHRTEAFF

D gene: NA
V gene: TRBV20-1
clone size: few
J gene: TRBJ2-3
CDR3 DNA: TGCAGTGCTAGTGCAGATACGCAGTATTTT
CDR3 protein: CSASADTQYF

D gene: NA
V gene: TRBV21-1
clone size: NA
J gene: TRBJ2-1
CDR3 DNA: TGTGCCAGCCGGGACTTTAGCTCCTACAATGAGCAGTTCTTC
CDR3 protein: CASRDFSSYNEQFF

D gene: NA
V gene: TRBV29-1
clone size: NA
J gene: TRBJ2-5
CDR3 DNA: TGCAGCGTTGAAGATCCTAGGACCCCAGAGACCCAGTACTTC
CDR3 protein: CSVEDPRTPETQYF

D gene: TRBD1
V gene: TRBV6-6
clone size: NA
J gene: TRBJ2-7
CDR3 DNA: TGTGCCAGCACCGATACACAGGGGGTTTTTTACGAGCAGTACTTC
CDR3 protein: CASTDTQGVFYEQYF

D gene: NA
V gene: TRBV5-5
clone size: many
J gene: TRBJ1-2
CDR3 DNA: TGTGCCAGCAGCCCCCTAGGGTACCCGTATGGCTACACCTTC
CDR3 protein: CASSPLGYPYGYTF

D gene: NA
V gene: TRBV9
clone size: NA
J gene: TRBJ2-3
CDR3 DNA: TGTGCCAGCACCCTAAGTGTAGGGACACCCCACCGTATAGATACGCAGTATTTT
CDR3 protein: CASTLSVGTPHRIDTQYF

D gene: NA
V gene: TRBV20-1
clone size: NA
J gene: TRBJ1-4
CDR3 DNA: TGCAGTGCTAGTGGTGGCAGACGTACAACTAATGAAAAACTGTTTTTT
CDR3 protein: CSASGGRRTTNEKLFF

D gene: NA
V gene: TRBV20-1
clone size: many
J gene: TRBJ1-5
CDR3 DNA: TGCAGTGCTAGAGATGGTAATCAGCCCCAGCATTTT
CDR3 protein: CSARDGNQPQHF

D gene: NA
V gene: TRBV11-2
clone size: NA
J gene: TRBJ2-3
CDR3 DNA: TGTGCCAGCTCCCAGGGAGATCCGCAGTATTTT
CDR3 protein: CASSQGDPQYF

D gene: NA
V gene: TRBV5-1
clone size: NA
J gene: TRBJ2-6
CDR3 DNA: TGCGCCAGCAGCTTCCAACCAGGCCTCCTGGCCAACGTCCTGACTTTC
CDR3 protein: CASSFQPGLLANVLTF

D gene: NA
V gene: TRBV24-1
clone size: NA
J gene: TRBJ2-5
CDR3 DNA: TGTGCCACCAGTGATTCACTGACCGATTACAGGGTTGGTCAGGAGACCCAGTACTTC
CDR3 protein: CATSDSLTDYRVGQETQYF

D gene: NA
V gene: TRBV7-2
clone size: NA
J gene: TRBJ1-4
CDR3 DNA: TGTGCCAGCAGCGTCCGGGACCCACGATGGGGTGAAAAACTGTTTTTT
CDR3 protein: CASSVRDPRWGEKLFF

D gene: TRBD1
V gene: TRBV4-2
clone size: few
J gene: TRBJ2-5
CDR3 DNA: TGTGCCAGCAGCCAGGGGGACAGTCAAGAGACCCAGTACTTC
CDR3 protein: CASSQGDSQETQYF

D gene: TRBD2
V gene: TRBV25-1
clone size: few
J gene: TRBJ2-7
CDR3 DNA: TGTGCCAGCAGTGTAGGTGGGAGGGACGAGCAGTACTTC
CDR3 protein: CASSVGGRDEQYF

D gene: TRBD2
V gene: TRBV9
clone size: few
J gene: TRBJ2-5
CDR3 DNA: TGTGCCAGCAGCGTAGGGGATGGACTAGCGGAGGAGCAGTACTTC
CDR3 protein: CASSVGDGLAEEQYF

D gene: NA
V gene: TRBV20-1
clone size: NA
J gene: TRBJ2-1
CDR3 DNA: TGCAGTGCTAGAGATGGGGGGCGACAGGGAAGATCCTACAATGAGCAGTTCTTC
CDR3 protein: CSARDGGRQGRSYNEQFF

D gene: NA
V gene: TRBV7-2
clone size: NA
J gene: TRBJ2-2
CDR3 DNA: TGTGCCAGCAGCCCTCATCGGGCAGGCTCGAACACCGGGGAGCTGTTTTTT
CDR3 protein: CASSPHRAGSNTGELFF

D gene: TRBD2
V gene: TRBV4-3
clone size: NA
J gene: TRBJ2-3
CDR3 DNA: TGCGCCAGCAGCCAAGATTCTCGGGGGGGCCGAACAGATACGCAGTATTTT
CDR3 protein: CASSQDSRGGRTDTQYF

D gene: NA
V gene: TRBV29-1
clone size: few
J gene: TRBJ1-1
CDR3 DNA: TGCAGCGTTGTGTCGGCGGCTGAAGCTTTCTTT
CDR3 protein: CSVVSAAEAFF

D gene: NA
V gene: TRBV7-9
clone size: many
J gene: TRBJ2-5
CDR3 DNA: TGTGCCAGCAGCGGGAATTCTGTGGAGCAGTACTTC
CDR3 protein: CASSGNSVEQYF

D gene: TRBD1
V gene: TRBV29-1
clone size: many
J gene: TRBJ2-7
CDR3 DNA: TGCAGCGCCCTTGGAGGACAGGGATTGCCCAACTACGAGCAGTACTTC
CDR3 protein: CSALGGQGLPNYEQYF

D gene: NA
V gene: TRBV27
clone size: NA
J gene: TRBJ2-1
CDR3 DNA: TGTGCCAGCAGCACCGGGACAAAAGGCAATGAGCAGTTCTTC
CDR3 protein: CASSTGTKGNEQFF

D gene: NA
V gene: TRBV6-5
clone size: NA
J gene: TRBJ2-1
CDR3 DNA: TGTGCCAGCAGACGACAGACGACCTACAATGAGCAGTTCTTC
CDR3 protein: CASRRQTTYNEQFF